This T cell receptor beta chain was recovered during a study of T cells in Graves' hyperthyroidism and ophthalmopathy (dated by TCRdb to the late 2010s). Background for the entire study: Peripheral blood was sampled at the time of initial diagnosis, prior to any treatment. To identify TCR V-J signatures that set the groups apart, the researchers used a discovery cohort of 100 patients, made up of 40 to 45 with Graves' ophthalmopathy and around 58 with stable Graves' hyperthyroidism. An independent validation cohort of under 20 hyperthyroidism patients and some 15 patients who later progressed to ophthalmopathy tested prospective prediction of ophthalmopathy. The 100 or so discovery patients were randomly divided into training and test sets at a 7:3 ratio. In addition, the study compared T-cell repertoires in thyroid tissue and in blood from several Graves' hyperthyroidism patients. After blood sampling, hyperthyroidism patients were treated with methimazole at a starting dose of 30 mg daily, and ophthalmopathy patients were treated with high-dose intravenous methylprednisolone. The paper reports TCR Vbeta CDR3 sequencing of some 140 peripheral blood samples: over 40 ophthalmopathy, some 80 hyperthyroidism and some 17 progressor patients. The full study reports these points: In validation, the model predicted progression to ophthalmopathy a median of 6.5 months before onset, with about 70% sensitivity and about 72% specificity. No statistical method was used to set the sample size in advance, and investigators knew the group allocation. In cross-validation, a model built on a 13 V-J signature told ophthalmopathy apart from stable hyperthyroidism with approximately 90% sensitivity and around 81% specificity, and in testing the same model reached 80%/75%. Most expanded thyroid clonotypes (frequency above 0.001) were also found in blood, which suggests that blood repertoires may mirror thyroid immune responses.

Amplification of TCR beta CDR3 regions was carried out from RNA transcripts. For the first round of RT-PCR on the TCR CDR3, the HTBI primer set was used together with the Qiagen OneStep RT-PCR kit. The libraries were constructed in a second round of multiplex PCR and then size-selected and purified. The libraries were sequenced on an Illumina HiSeq2000 using paired-end 100 bp reads. As for how the authors treated the data: SOAPnuke was used to process the raw data, with reads discarded if the reads contained adapters or uncalled bases, had a mean Phred below 15, or lacked an exact constant-primer or identifier match. COPE v1.2.5 was used to merge the high-quality paired reads, and each unique nucleotide sequence was defined as a clonotype. MiTCR v1.1 was used to align clonotypes to the IMGT TRBV, TRBD and TRBJ reference segments. The analysis was restricted to V-J combinations with a frequency above 0.0001, which together covered 99.2% of the repertoires. The TCS score was defined as F50 (clonal expansion) divided by E x V (chaos), with BLOSUM62-based TCRdist calculated between CDR3 peptides within each V-J. Welch's t-statistics and random forest reduced 450 to 600 V-J features to fewer than 15, which were used in a naive Bayes classifier (R e1071). TCRdb reanalyzed the raw reads on its own, using fastp at Q25 for trimming and MiXCR for clone calling, and kept in-frame beta chains. Rows matching on CDR3 protein sequence are summarized as one entry with the most common DNA and genes. These V and J calls rely on TCRdb rather than the paper's analysis. This sample comprises around 210,000 distinct CDR3 sequences, less than 20% of them detected only once. Jointly, the top ten make up about 50% of the sample.

This clonotype was counted at least ten times. Its specific antigen is unknown. Per-nucleotide qualities are absent, and no much larger clonotype sits a single base away. Graves' hyperthyroidism was defined as stable when no progression to ophthalmopathy occurred over 18 months of follow-up. Hyperthyroidism patients were newly diagnosed, with disease duration under 2 months, and aged 18 to 65 years. The study excluded patients with uncontrolled infections, other autoimmune diseases, pregnancy or lactation. Clinical symptoms, serum thyroxine and TRAb, thyroid ultrasound, and orbital computed tomography formed the basis for the diagnoses. Ficoll-Paque density gradient centrifugation was used to isolate PBMCs from about 9.4 ml of fresh peripheral blood. Total RNA was extracted with Trizol reagent, and quality was checked on an Agilent 2100 Bioanalyzer. The CDR3 sequence holds 14 residues, the cysteine and phenylalanine included. Only CDR3 DNA remains: 42 bases, in frame from the first base. In the germline V gene (reference sequence), CDR1 corresponds to DFQATT and CDR2 to SNEGSKA. V is cut back by 5 bases and J by 6 bases, with 8 bases in the junction unmatched.

The sequence was collected from a woman between 50 and 59 years old with Graves' hyperthyroidism. Material for sequencing was blood. This receptor chain uses TRBV20-1 and TRBJ2-1; 9 nucleotides in the junction match TRBD1. The CDR3 protein sequence reads: CSAAGTGTGNEQFF. The DNA sequence reads TGCAGTGCTGCAGGGACAGGGACCGGCAATGAGCAGTTCTTC.